These T cell receptor beta chains were read from a single sample in a study of technical replicates of blood from a handful of donors. Profiling relied on immunoSEQ multiplex PCR, and the TCRdb table lists in-frame clones only, not all of them. Among about 94,000 clones listed, 90% to 96% were seen once. Sequencing was carried out using T cells isolated from PBMCs. These receptor sequences come from a human donor in good health. Each CDR3 is given with its conserved first and last residue. The D gene is left open where the match is weak. Some rows mark clone size as missing; the rest say once, few, many or name a class of expanded clone.

v_call	j_call	cdr3_length	d_call	clone_size	cdr3_nt	cdr3_aa
TRBV6-5	TRBJ2-5	14	TRBD1	NA	TGTGCCAGCAGTTCCCTGACAGGGTTGGAGACCCAGTACTTC	CASSSLTGLETQYF
TRBV4-3	TRBJ2-7	15	NA	NA	TGCGCCAGCAGCCAGGGAGCAGGGGGGCCACACGAGCAGTACTTC	CASSQGAGGPHEQYF
TRBV28	TRBJ1-5	13	NA	NA	TGTGCCAGCAGTTTCCCCCAATATCAGCCCCAGCATTTT	CASSFPQYQPQHF
TRBV9	TRBJ2-2	15	NA	NA	TGTGCCAGCAGCGACTCGGCGGGGGCCACCGGGGAGCTGTTTTTT	CASSDSAGATGELFF
TRBV9	TRBJ2-1	16	NA	NA	TGTGCCAGCAGCGTAGAACCGCGAGGTTCCTACAATGAGCAGTTCTTC	CASSVEPRGSYNEQFF
TRBV28	TRBJ1-2	12	NA	NA	TGTGCCAGCAGTTTACAGGGTAATGGCTACACCTTC	CASSLQGNGYTF
TRBV29-1	TRBJ2-3	14	NA	once	TGCAGCGTTGAAGAGTCGGGAAGGGCAGATACGCAGTATTTT	CSVEESGRADTQYF
TRBV7-9	TRBJ1-1	14	NA	NA	TGTGCCAGCCGGAATAGGGGTGGATGGACTGAAGCTTTCTTT	CASRNRGGWTEAFF
TRBV7-9	TRBJ1-1	13	NA	NA	TGTGCCAGCAGCTTAAACAGGCAGACTGAAGCTTTCTTT	CASSLNRQTEAFF
TRBV10-3	TRBJ2-3	13	TRBD1	NA	TGTGCCATCAGTGGGACAGGGGGAGATACGCAGTATTTT	CAISGTGGDTQYF
TRBV11-1	TRBJ1-1	13	NA	once	TGTGCCAGCAGCTTGAAGGGGTACACTGAAGCTTTCTTT	CASSLKGYTEAFF
TRBV7-6	TRBJ2-7	14	NA	NA	TGTGCCAGCAGCTACCTGACAGGAGCCTACGAGCAGTACTTC	CASSYLTGAYEQYF
TRBV7-7	TRBJ2-1	15	NA	NA	TGTGCCAGCAGCTTAGGAATTAGCTCCTACAATGAGCAGTTCTTC	CASSLGISSYNEQFF
TRBV5-1	TRBJ2-5	16	TRBD2	NA	TGCGCCAGCAGCTTGGTATTCGCGGGAGAGGGAGAGACCCAGTACTTC	CASSLVFAGEGETQYF
TRBV28	TRBJ2-7	12	NA	NA	TGTGCCAGCAGTTTCGCGAGGTACGAGCAGTACTTC	CASSFARYEQYF
TRBV29-1	TRBJ1-4	10	NA	NA	TGCAGCGTCAGAAATGAAAAACTGTTTTTT	CSVRNEKLFF
TRBV4-2	TRBJ2-1	13	NA	NA	TGTGCCAGCAGCCAAGAGAGGTACAATGAGCAGTTCTTC	CASSQERYNEQFF
TRBV18	TRBJ1-1	15	TRBD1	NA	TGTGCCAGCTCACCAACGGGACAGGTGGACACTGAAGCTTTCTTT	CASSPTGQVDTEAFF
TRBV13	TRBJ2-7	14	NA	NA	TGTGCCAGCAGCTTAGTGAGGGCGGGTGAGGAGCAGTACTTC	CASSLVRAGEEQYF
TRBV7-9	TRBJ2-2	18	TRBD2	NA	TGTGCCAGCAGCTCCGAGCGGGAGGGCCGCCGGGTCACCGGGGAGCTGTTTTTT	CASSSEREGRRVTGELFF
TRBV7-7	TRBJ2-5	14	NA	NA	TGTGCCAGCAGCTCCCGGGACTTCAAAGAGACCCAGTACTTC	CASSSRDFKETQYF
TRBV5-1	TRBJ2-1	13	NA	NA	TGCGCCAGCAGCTTGGACTCTAACAATGAGCAGTTCTTC	CASSLDSNNEQFF
TRBV7-3	TRBJ2-3	15	TRBD2	NA	TGTGCCAGCAGCTTAACGAACATAGCGGGAGATACGCAGTATTTT	CASSLTNIAGDTQYF
TRBV5-1	TRBJ2-1	13	TRBD1	NA	TGCGCCAGCAGCAAGGGGACAGGGTATGAGCAGTTCTTC	CASSKGTGYEQFF
TRBV6-5	TRBJ1-2	16	NA	NA	TGTGCCAGCAGTTACTCGACGGGGGAGGTGGACTATGGCTACACCTTC	CASSYSTGEVDYGYTF
TRBV10-2	TRBJ2-7	17	TRBD2	NA	TGCGCCAGCAGTGTCGACCTCACTAGCGGGTCCACCTACGAGCAGTACTTC	CASSVDLTSGSTYEQYF